The T cell receptor beta chain described here comes from a study of CD4 T cells in relation to SARS-CoV-2 and coronaviruses. Assay: immunoSEQ multiplex PCR; the TCRdb copy retains only in-frame clones and omits some. Of 25,000 to 30,000 clones listed, 73% are singletons. Unexposed donor CD4+ T cells date from 2011-2018, before the COVID-19 pandemic. After ten to eleven days of culture, CD4+ T cells were isolated. With respect to this clone: What it binds is not known.

From germline, CDR1 is DFQATT and CDR2 SNEGSKA (reference sequence). Between the trimmed V and J ends, which lost 3 bases and 9 bases, there was a span of 18 bases. This CDR3 spans 14 amino acids. Material for sequencing was CD4+ T cells from PBMCs, cultured in vitro. The rearrangement links TRBV20-1 to TRBJ2-1; weak D call: TRBD2 (6 bases). This TCR came from a human donor in good health. CDR3 sequence: CSASGDSRHSEQFF. The CDR3 nucleotides read TGCAGTGCTAGTGGGGACTCTAGGCATAGTGAGCAGTTCTTC.